The 19 T cell receptor beta chains reported below all come from one sample, sequenced in a study of early T cells in non-severe SARS-CoV-2 infection. Using its own MiXCR run on the 5' RACE reads, TCRdb lists one record per CDR3 protein. This sample yields 85,000 to 100,000 distinct CDR3 sequences, of which around 16% are seen a single time; around 1.3% belongs to the top ten. The sequenced sample was whole blood. The origin of the receptors is an adult who was a healthcare worker with PCR-confirmed SARS-CoV-2 infection or an uninfected control (not recorded which).

This clonotype appeared many times. The V gene is TRBV27, the J gene TRBJ2-7; tentatively, D is TRBD1 (6 bases). Trimming left V 7 bases short and J 0 bases short, with 13 bases between. The V gene's germline CDR1 is MNHEY and CDR2 SMNVEV (reference sequence). The CDR3 totals 14 residues. In DNA, the CDR3 is TGTGCCAGCAAGAGGACAGAAAGCTCCTACGAGCAGTACTTC. This gives the protein CASKRTESSYEQYF.

This clonotype was observed a few times. The chain links TRBV7-9 to TRBJ2-1, with a tentative D call TRBD1 (5 bases). Deletions cut 5 bases from V and 3 bases from J, with 17 bases between. Germline CDR1 SEHNR, CDR2 FQNEAQ (reference sequence). This CDR3 spans 16 amino acids. CDR3 amino acids: CASSPTEAGFYNEQFF. Written as DNA, the CDR3 is TGTGCCAGCAGCCCCACGGAAGCAGGGTTCTACAATGAGCAGTTCTTC.

This clonotype was detected only a few times. The rearrangement uses TRBV27 and TRBJ1-5; possibly TRBD1 for D (6 bases). CDR3 size: 15 residues. Trimming took 6 bases from V and 3 from J, leaving 15 bases between them. Germline V gives CDR1 MNHEY, CDR2 SMNVEV (reference sequence). The CDR3 nucleotides are TGTGCCAGCAGAAAGACAGGTACCTTCAATCAGCCCCAGCATTTT. It codes for CASRKTGTFNQPQHF.

This clonotype was recorded at least ten times. CDR3 in amino acids: CASRTGNKAGANVLTF. CDR3 coding DNA: TGTGCCAGCAGGACAGGGAACAAGGCTGGGGCCAACGTCCTGACTTTC. The J gene is TRBJ2-6, the V gene TRBV28; 7 bases align to TRBD1. This CDR3 is built from 16 residues. After removal of 6 bases from V and 2 bases from J, the junction contained 7 bases not matched to a gene. Germline V gene lookup returns CDR1 MDHEN and CDR2 SYDVKM.

V and J are TRBV19 and TRBJ1-5, with D perhaps matching TRBD1 (6 bases). The V end was cut by 5 bases, the J end by 4 bases, with 12 bases between. Germline assignment: CDR1 LNHDA and CDR2 SQIVND (reference sequence). The CDR3 is 14 residues long. CDR3 in DNA: TGTGCCAGTAGTCCCGACAGGCCAAATCAGCCCCAGCATTTT. Residues: CASSPDRPNQPQHF.

This clonotype was counted only a few times. The CDR3 reads CASSIGTAKNIQYF. Written as DNA, the CDR3 is TGTGCCAGTAGTATCGGGACAGCTAAAAACATTCAGTACTTC. The rearrangement joins TRBV19 to TRBJ2-4, with 7 bases fitting TRBD1. In germline, CDR1 is LNHDA, CDR2 SQIVND (reference sequence). The junction had 3 bases not matched to a gene; V was cut back by 3 bases and J by 4 bases. The CDR3 is 14 amino acids.

The chain couples TRBV12-3 or TRBV12-4 to TRBJ2-7; D unclear. The ends were cut back, 2 bases at V and 3 bases at J, with 11 bases in the middle. The CDR3 has 14 residues. CDR3 protein: CASSLKQLNYEQYF. The CDR3 DNA sequence: TGTGCCAGCAGTTTAAAACAGCTTAACTACGAGCAGTACTTC.

The rearrangement links TRBV7-2 to TRBJ2-1; 12 bases are shared with TRBD2. This CDR3 contains 14 residues. CDR1 SGHTA and CDR2 FQGNSA come from the germline V gene. Germline trimming cut 4 bases from V and 6 bases from J; bases unmatched to any gene: 1. The CDR3 loop reads CASSSSGRANEQFF. The CDR3 coding sequence is TGTGCCAGCAGCTCTAGCGGGAGGGCCAATGAGCAGTTCTTC.

V gene TRBV7-9 combines with J gene TRBJ1-5, with a weak D call TRBD1 (5 bases). This CDR3 contains 14 residues. Trimming left V 0 bases short and J 7 bases short, with 10 bases between. Per the germline V gene, CDR1 is SEHNR and CDR2 is FQNEAQ (reference sequence). The CDR3 region is CASSLAGPGQPQHF. In DNA form, the CDR3 reads TGTGCCAGCAGCTTAGCGGGGCCCGGGCAGCCCCAGCATTTT.

This clonotype was detected a few times. The genes are TRBV20-1 and TRBJ1-6; D ambiguous. Germline CDR1 DFQATT, CDR2 SNEGSKA (reference sequence). The CDR3 totals 15 residues. Deletions cut 4 bases from V and 7 bases from J, with 17 bases between. The CDR3 reads CSAMVGQKINSPLHF. The CDR3 bases are TGCAGTGCTATGGTGGGCCAGAAAATCAATTCACCCCTCCACTTT.

This chain connects TRBV27 to TRBJ1-4; no reliable D call. The germline gives CDR1 MNHEY, CDR2 SMNVEV (reference sequence). The CDR3 contains 16 residues. Trimming left V 5 bases short and J 3 bases short, with 16 bases between. The CDR3 coding sequence is TGTGCCAGCAGTCCTGGAGGGCATCGAGCTAATGAAAAACTGTTTTTT. It encodes CASSPGGHRANEKLFF.

The chain couples TRBV25-1 to TRBJ2-5; 11 bases match TRBD1. Germline V gene data show CDR1 as MGHDK and CDR2 as SYGVNS. This CDR3 has 11 amino acids. Trimming removed 10 bases from V and 9 bases from J; junction bases left unmatched: 4. The DNA for the CDR3 is TGTGCCATCGGGACAGGGGGTTCCCAGTACTTC. Protein: CAIGTGGSQYF. Full variable domain (missing parts from reference TRBV25-1 and TRBJ2-5): EADIYQTPRYLVIGTGKKITLECSQTMGHDKMYWYQQDPGMELHLIHYSYGVNSTEKGDLSSESTVSRIRTEHFPLTLESARPSHTSQYLCAIGTGGSQYFGPGTRLLVL.

The gene calls are TRBV24-1 and TRBJ2-7, with TRBD2 matching 7 bases. The V segment lost 4 bases and the J segment 1 base; nucleotides outside the gene matches: 3. The germline gives CDR1 KGHDR, CDR2 SFDVKD. There are 14 residues in the CDR3. The CDR3 is CATSEERDSYEQYF. The CDR3 region has the DNA TGTGCCACCAGTGAGGAGCGGGATTCCTACGAGCAGTACTTC.

This chain connects TRBV9 to TRBJ2-1, with 9 bases that match TRBD1. The V gene end was trimmed by 4 bases and the J gene end by 8 bases; junction bases not matched to a gene: 7. The CDR3 consists of 14 residues. CDR1 is SGDLS and CDR2 is YYNGEE in the germline V gene. CDR3 in amino acids: CASSPTDRGDEQFF. CDR3 nucleotide sequence: TGTGCCAGCAGCCCAACGGACAGGGGTGATGAGCAGTTCTTC.

There are a few counts of this clonotype. The rearrangement joins TRBV7-2 to TRBJ2-2; D is ambiguous. The ends were cut back, 4 bases at V and 4 bases at J, with 10 bases in the middle. Germline CDR1 SGHTA, CDR2 FQGNSA. There are 14 residues in the CDR3. This chain's CDR3 is CASSSQSSTGELFF. Written as DNA, the CDR3 is TGTGCCAGCAGCTCACAGAGTTCCACCGGGGAGCTGTTTTTT.

The V gene is TRBV6-5, the J gene TRBJ2-5; 11 bases agree with TRBD1. There are 16 residues in the CDR3. Germline CDR1 and CDR2: MNHEY and SVGAGI. V lost 5 bases and J lost 4; bases outside the gene matches: 9. The CDR3 loop is CASSEGTGGTGETQYF. CDR3 DNA sequence: TGTGCCAGCAGTGAGGGGACAGGGGGAACGGGAGAGACCCAGTACTTC.

The chain uses TRBV30 and TRBJ2-3; D possibly uses TRBD1 or TRBD2 (5 bases each). V was clipped by 3 bases and J by 2 bases, with 12 bases between them. Germline V gives CDR1 GTSNPN, CDR2 SVGIG (reference sequence). The CDR3 runs to 14 residues. DNA for the CDR3: TGTGCCTGGAGCCGGGACGCCAACACAGATACGCAGTATTTT. Its translation: CAWSRDANTDTQYF.

This clonotype appeared a few times. The genes are TRBV6-6 and TRBJ1-5; TRBD1 might be the D (5 bases). Trimming removed 1 base at V and 1 base at J, with 11 bases between. CDR1 is MNHNY, CDR2 SVGAGI, per germline (reference sequence). The CDR3 covers 16 residues. DNA of the CDR3: TGTGCCAGCAGTTACTTAAGGGAGGGGAGCAATCAGCCCCAGCATTTT. Protein sequence: CASSYLREGSNQPQHF.

The chain is built from TRBV2 and TRBJ2-7, with D unclear. This CDR3 contains 11 residues. V was pared by 5 bases and J by 7 bases, with 9 bases between. Germline V lookup: CDR1 SNHLY, CDR2 FYNNEI. Here the CDR3 reads CASSLQTEQYF. CDR3 sequence (DNA): TGTGCCAGCAGTTTGCAGACAGAGCAGTACTTC.